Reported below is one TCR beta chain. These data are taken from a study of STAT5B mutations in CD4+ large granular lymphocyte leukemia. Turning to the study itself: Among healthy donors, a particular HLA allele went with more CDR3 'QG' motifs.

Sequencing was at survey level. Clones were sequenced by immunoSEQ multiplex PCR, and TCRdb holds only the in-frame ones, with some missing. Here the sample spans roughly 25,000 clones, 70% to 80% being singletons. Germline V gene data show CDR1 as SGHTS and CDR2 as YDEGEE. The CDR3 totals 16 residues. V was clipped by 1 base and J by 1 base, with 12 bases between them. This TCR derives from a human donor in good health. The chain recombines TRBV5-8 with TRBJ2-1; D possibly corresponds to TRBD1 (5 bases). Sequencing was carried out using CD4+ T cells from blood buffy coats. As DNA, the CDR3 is TGTGCCAGCAGCTTGAGTCCCAGGGAATCCTACAATGAGCAGTTCTTC. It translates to CASSLSPRESYNEQFF.